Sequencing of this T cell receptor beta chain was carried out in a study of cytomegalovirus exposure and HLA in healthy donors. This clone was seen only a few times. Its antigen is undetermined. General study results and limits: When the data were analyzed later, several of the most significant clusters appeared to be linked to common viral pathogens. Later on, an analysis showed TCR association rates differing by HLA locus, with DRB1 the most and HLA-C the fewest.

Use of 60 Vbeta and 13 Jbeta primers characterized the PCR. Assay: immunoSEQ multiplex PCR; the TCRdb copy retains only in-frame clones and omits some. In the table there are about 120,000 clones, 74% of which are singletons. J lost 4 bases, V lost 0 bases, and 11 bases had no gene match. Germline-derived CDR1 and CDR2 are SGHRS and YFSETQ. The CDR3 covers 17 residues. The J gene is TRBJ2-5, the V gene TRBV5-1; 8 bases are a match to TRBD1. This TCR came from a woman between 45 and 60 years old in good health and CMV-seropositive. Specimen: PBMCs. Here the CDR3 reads CASSLAPQGAVPETQYF. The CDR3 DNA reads TGCGCCAGCAGCTTGGCACCGCAGGGGGCAGTCCCAGAGACCCAGTACTTC. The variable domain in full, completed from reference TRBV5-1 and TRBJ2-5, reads KAGVTQTPRYLIKTRGQQVTLSCSPISGHRSVSWYQQTPGQGLQFLFEYFSETQRNKGNFPGRFSGRQFSNSRSEMNVSTLELGDSALYLCASSLAPQGAVPETQYFGPGTRLLVL.